The sequence of this TCR beta chain was determined in a study of CD8+ T cells in alopecia areata. Germline CDR1 is SGHTA and CDR2 is FQGNSA. The CDR3 has 12 residues. V was clipped by 5 bases and J by 6 bases, with 10 bases between them. Sequencing relied on a cDNA template that was reverse transcribed from extracted RNA. Clones were sequenced by immunoSEQ multiplex PCR, and TCRdb holds only the in-frame ones, with some missing. The sample has roughly 170,000 clones; 50% to 60% are singletons. In the case of this clone: Its antigen is unknown.

Whole-study findings and limits: Scalp samples also contribute reads from the resident alphabeta T cells found in normal skin.

This specimen was CD4+ T cells sorted from blood, taken at week 0. The source of this sequence is a human donor with alopecia areata. J is TRBJ1-1 and V is TRBV7-2; D ambiguous. CDR3 loop: CASSVGGSEAFF. As DNA, the CDR3 is TGTGCCAGCAGCGTGGGAGGCTCTGAAGCTTTCTTT.